This T cell receptor (beta chain) was profiled in a study of blood T cells in healthy people across ages (dated by TCRdb to about 2015). Regarding the study in general: In model experiments, roughly one uniquely barcoded TCR beta cDNA molecule per two T cells was captured by template switching. To track age-related changes in TCR beta repertoire diversity, the study relied on deep sequencing normalized with unique cDNA molecular identifiers. Donors were grouped into four age groups: young (average 16 years), middle-aged (39), aged (approximately 58) and long-lived (over 80). Donors of different ages were randomly distributed across sequencing lanes to avoid experimental bias. Two additional independent replicas of 1 million unique cDNA reads from the same blood draw were analyzed for two donors (one aged 18 to 30 and one aged 80 or older).

Libraries were prepared through 5' RACE. Sequenced using an Illumina HiSeq 2500. A second PCR of roughly 6 to 11 cycles was performed with a sample-barcoded 5' primer and a J-beta primer mix. Each TCR beta cDNA molecule received a unique molecular identifier from a template-switch 5' adaptor carrying 12 random nucleotides. Each sample yielded at least 3 million CDR3-containing paired-end reads. First-strand cDNA was synthesized from all RNA with the Mint cDNA synthesis kit, primed by a TRBC-specific oligonucleotide. All cDNA was treated with uracil-DNA glycosylase and then went through a first 18-cycle PCR with the universal primers M1SS and BC2_uni_R. Regarding the original processing steps: For normalization, 1 million high-quality reads were randomly selected from each sample, with every read carrying a distinct molecular identifier. Instead of being binned into consensus sequences, reads with shared molecular identifiers were discarded. MiTCR, run with a Q25 quality threshold and the strictest error-elimination algorithm, handled CDR3 identification, clonotype clustering and error correction. Lower-bound total TCR beta diversity was estimated with a nonparametric unseen species model using Euler transformation. TCRdb applied fastp at Q25 and MiXCR to the public reads, then kept only in-frame beta chains. Merged by CDR3 protein, the rows form single entries marked with the most common genes and DNA. The V and J calls and clone size are TCRdb's, not the authors'. The sample yields roughly 730,000 distinct CDR3 sequences; approximately 60% were counted once. Of the sample, roughly 24% falls within the top ten clones.

Only a few counts were recorded for this clonotype. Its antigen is unknown. No clone much larger than this one lies a single base away; base qualities are absent. Results and caveats for the whole study, not just this receptor: Compared with the aged group, more naive CD4+ T cells, fewer expanded clones and increased TCR diversity were shown by the long-lived group, suggesting age selection. As age increased, observed TCR beta diversity per million T cells dropped in a roughly linear way, and a significant reduction was already evident by age 40. A strong correlation was found between observed TCR beta diversity and the percentage of naive T cells measured by flow cytometry. Since profiling was done on bulk unsorted PBMCs, naive and antigen-experienced compartments could not be conclusively compared. Because donor CMV infection status was unknown, age-related changes in expanded clonotypes were potentially confounded. Estimates of total diversity based on one million sequenced T cells were regarded as lower bounds and as underestimates.

The germline V gene yields SGHRS for CDR1 and YFSETQ for CDR2. The cysteine opens and the phenylalanine closes a CDR3 of 16 amino acids. The kept DNA is CDR3 alone, 48 bases in frame from the first base. At the junction V is shortened by 2 bases and J by 0 bases, with 12 bases in between. Donors were 39 systemically healthy Caucasian individuals from Russia aged roughly 6 to 95 years. Ten milliliters of peripheral blood were drawn from each donor into EDTA-treated Vacutainer tubes. PBMCs were isolated by Ficoll-Paque density-gradient centrifugation, with at least 7 million obtained per sample. Total RNA, at least 6 micrograms per sample, was extracted from PBMCs with Trizol reagent. Naive CD45RAhigh/CD27high T cell percentages were measured by flow cytometry on a PBMC aliquot from every donor.

The material sequenced was blood. The TCR was taken from a man aged 35 to 55 in good health. In this chain, TRBV5-1 is recombined with TRBJ2-4; the D gene is unclear. The DNA is TGCGCCAGCAGCTTCCTTGGAACCTTAGCCAAAAACATTCAGTACTTC. Its coded protein is CASSFLGTLAKNIQYF.